Presented here are 14 T cell receptor beta chains from one specimen sequenced in a study of T cell changes during pregnancy in multiple sclerosis. This table comes from immunoSEQ multiplex PCR, and its TCRdb copy is limited to in-frame clones, with some not included. The sample shows around 30,000 clones, nearly 90% of them seen only once. The sequenced sample was CD8+ T cells from peripheral blood mononuclear cells, obtained in the second trimester of pregnancy. These receptors were collected from a female donor with multiple sclerosis, enrolled in a pregnancy study.

V gene TRBV9 combines with J gene TRBJ2-7; D may be TRBD1 (6 bases). This CDR3 has 15 amino acids. Germline V CDR1 and CDR2: SGDLS, YYNGEE. Between the trimmed V and J ends, which lost 0 bases and 5 bases, there was a span of 15 bases. CDR3 amino acids: CASSVDRAWGNEQYF. The CDR3 DNA is TGTGCCAGCAGCGTAGACAGGGCCTGGGGTAACGAGCAGTACTTC.

V usage is TRBV12-2 and J usage is TRBJ1-6; the table gives TRBD1 as D, unverified against the DNA. TRBV12-2 is marked as a pseudogene. The CDR3 contains 17 residues. The CDR3 DNA reads TGTGCAGTGCCGCGGACAGCCACAAGCTCCTATAATTCACCCCTCCACTTT. Its protein is CAVPRTATSSYNSPLHF.

The genes are TRBV7-9 and TRBJ1-2; 7 bases match TRBD1. Per germline, CDR1 SEHNR and CDR2 FQNEAQ (reference sequence). CDR3 length: 12 residues. V dropped 5 bases and J dropped 7; count of bases not matched to a gene: 4. The CDR3 bases are TGTGCCAGCAGCCAAACAGGGGCTGGCTACACCTTC. Translation gives CASSQTGAGYTF.

The V and J genes are TRBV11-2 and TRBJ2-7, with 14 bases aligning to TRBD2. The CDR3 totals 16 residues. The V gene's germline CDR1 is SGHAT and CDR2 FQNNGV. Trimming at V came to 5 bases and at J to 2 bases, leaving 5 bases not matched to a gene. The CDR3 sequence: CASSARTSGRTYEQYF. The CDR3 nucleotides are TGTGCCAGCAGCGCGAGGACTAGCGGGAGGACCTACGAGCAGTACTTC.

V and J are TRBV27 and TRBJ2-1, with 7 bases fitting TRBD2. The ends lost 5 bases at V and 0 bases at J; junction bases unmatched: 4. The CDR3 has 15 residues. Germline V CDR1 and CDR2: MNHEY, SMNVEV (reference sequence). The DNA of the CDR3 is TGTGCCAGCAGTGCGCGGGGGAGCTCCTACAATGAGCAGTTCTTC. This encodes CASSARGSSYNEQFF.

This chain links TRBV15 with TRBJ2-5, with unresolved D. The CDR3 covers 16 residues. The germline V and J ends were trimmed by 1 base and 0 bases, with 12 bases remaining between them. Germline V gene lookup returns CDR1 LNHNV and CDR2 YYDKDF (reference sequence). The CDR3 sequence is CATSRGDTMYQETQYF. CDR3 DNA sequence: TGTGCCACCAGCAGAGGTGACACCATGTACCAAGAGACCCAGTACTTC.

The chain has TRBV19 and TRBJ2-1, with 7 bases identical to TRBD2. Germline assignment: CDR1 LNHDA and CDR2 SQIVND (reference sequence). The CDR3 sequence is 14 residues long. The V segment lost 5 bases and the J segment 10 bases; nucleotides outside the gene matches: 11. The CDR3 DNA sequence: TGTGCCAGTAGTCTGGTGGGACTACCAATCGAGCAGTTCTTC. It specifies CASSLVGLPIEQFF.

This clone has just one count. V usage is TRBV7-9 and J usage is TRBJ1-2; 10 nucleotides line up with TRBD1. Germline V gives CDR1 SEHNR, CDR2 FQNEAQ (reference sequence). The V segment lost 6 bases and the J segment 0 bases; nucleotides outside the gene matches: 1. The CDR3 runs 14 residues. This CDR3 reads CASRGQGANYGYTF. CDR3 nucleotide sequence: TGTGCCAGCAGAGGACAGGGGGCTAACTATGGCTACACCTTC.

The J gene is TRBJ2-7, the V gene TRBV27, with 9 bases fitting TRBD1. CDR3 length equals 14 residues. The germline V gene encodes CDR1 MNHEY and CDR2 SMNVEV (reference sequence). J was trimmed by 7 bases and V by 5 bases; bases with no gene match: 9. The CDR3 protein is CASSPWTGAREQYF. The CDR3 nucleotides are TGTGCCAGCAGTCCATGGACAGGGGCCCGGGAGCAGTACTTC.

The V call is TRBV5-1, the J call TRBJ2-5, with 7 bases lining up with TRBD1. Germline values: CDR1 SGHRS, CDR2 YFSETQ. The CDR3 runs 14 residues. Unmatched junction bases numbered 8, after V lost 4 bases and J lost 5 bases. The CDR3 nucleotides are TGCGCCAGCAGCCCGACAGGGCTGCTGGAGACCCAGTACTTC. Residues: CASSPTGLLETQYF.

This clone is classed as medium-sized (0.01 to 0.1%). CDR3 amino acids: CASSPGFLHEGTEAFF. The CDR3 region has the DNA TGTGCCAGCAGTCCAGGGTTCTTGCATGAAGGCACTGAAGCTTTCTTT. The rearrangement links TRBV2 to TRBJ1-1; TRBD1 is a possible D gene (5 bases). Germline CDR1 is SNHLY and CDR2 is FYNNEI. V lost 5 bases to trimming and J lost 4 bases, with 20 bases between them. CDR3 length: 16 amino acids.

The chain employs TRBV19 and TRBJ2-2; D uncertain. Germline V gene lookup returns CDR1 LNHDA and CDR2 SQIVND (reference sequence). The CDR3 runs 13 residues. V was clipped by 3 bases and J by 7 bases, with 9 bases between them. CDR3 nucleotide sequence: TGTGCCAGTAGTATTGGTAGTGGCGGGGAGCTGTTTTTT. This gives the protein CASSIGSGGELFF. Full variable domain (remainder filled in from reference TRBV19 and TRBJ2-2): DGGITQSPKYLFRKEGQNVTLSCEQNLNHDAMYWYRQDPGQGLRLIYYSQIVNDFQKGDIAEGYSVSREKKESFPLTVTSAQKNPTAFYLCASSIGSGGELFFGEGSRLTVL.

The chain has TRBV27 and TRBJ1-5, with D uncertain. The germline gives CDR1 MNHEY, CDR2 SMNVEV (reference sequence). Trimming took 8 bases from V and 6 from J, leaving 8 bases between them. CDR3 length equals 11 residues. DNA for the CDR3: TGTGCCAGCGGTGGGAGTCAGCCCCAGCATTTT. This translates into CASGGSQPQHF.

The J gene is TRBJ2-7, the V gene TRBV13; D perhaps matches TRBD1 (6 bases). The CDR3 runs 14 residues. Germline values: CDR1 PRHDT, CDR2 FYEKMQ (reference sequence). V was clipped by 4 bases and J by 2 bases, with 12 bases between them. This CDR3 reads CASSYRASPYEQYF. In DNA, the CDR3 is TGTGCCAGCAGCTACAGGGCTTCCCCCTACGAGCAGTACTTC.